This is a list of T cell receptor beta chains from one sample in a study of blood T cell repertoires in COVID-19. Repertoires were generated with immunoSEQ multiplex PCR, while TCRdb's copy carries only in-frame clones and drops some. This table has 30,000 to 35,000 clones, around 87% appearing once. What was sequenced was peripheral blood. The source is a human donor in a cohort sampled during active COVID-19. Both conserved end residues are part of each CDR3. Fields, in order: V gene, J gene, clone size, D gene, CDR3 DNA, CDR3 protein. The D gene is left open where the match is weak. Rows give clone size only sometimes, using once, few, many, or a class for an expanded clone.

>TRBV9|TRBJ2-1|NA|NA
TGTGCCAGCAGCGTAGTAGAAAAATCCTACAATGAGCAGTTCTTC
CASSVVEKSYNEQFF
>TRBV15|TRBJ1-3|NA|TRBD1
TGTGCCACCAGCAGAGCAAGGACAGGGGGCTCTGGAAACACCATATATTTT
CATSRARTGGSGNTIYF
>TRBV24-1|TRBJ1-2|NA|NA
TGTGCCACCAGTGCCACAGTGCAGGGCTACACCTTC
CATSATVQGYTF
>TRBV24-1|TRBJ2-2|NA|NA
TGTGCCACCAGTGATTTCGGACGGAGAGGGCAGGACACCGGGGAGCTGTTTTTT
CATSDFGRRGQDTGELFF
>TRBV12-3/TRBV12-4|TRBJ1-6|NA|NA
TGTGCCAGCAGTTTGGCGGCAGGACAACCCCTCCACTTT
CASSLAAGQPLHF
>TRBV28|TRBJ2-7|NA|TRBD1
TGTGCCAGCAGCTCCGGGACAGGGGTATACGAGCAGTACTTC
CASSSGTGVYEQYF
>TRBV7-2|TRBJ2-7|NA|TRBD1
TGTGCCAGCAGCCTCAGTCGACAGGGCAACGAGCAGTACTTC
CASSLSRQGNEQYF
>TRBV10-2|TRBJ2-7|NA|TRBD2
TGCGCCAGCAGTGAGGTTTCTAGCGGATACTACGAGCAGTACTTC
CASSEVSSGYYEQYF
>TRBV18|TRBJ1-2|NA|TRBD1
TGTGCCAGCTCACCAAACATTGGACAGGGGGAGGATGGCTACACCTTC
CASSPNIGQGEDGYTF
>TRBV7-2|TRBJ2-5|once|NA
TGTGCCAGCAGCCGGGACTTGGAAGAGACCCAGTACTTC
CASSRDLEETQYF
>TRBV6-2/TRBV6-3|TRBJ1-1|NA|NA
TGTGCCAGCAGTTACTCGAGTCAGAACACTGAAGCTTTCTTT
CASSYSSQNTEAFF
>TRBV6-2/TRBV6-3|TRBJ2-3|NA|NA
TGTGCCAGCGGTTGGCGGAACACAGATACGCAGTATTTT
CASGWRNTDTQYF
>TRBV29-1|TRBJ1-1|NA|NA
TGCAGCGTTGAACTACTGGCACTAGAAGCTTTCTTT
CSVELLALEAFF
>TRBV19|TRBJ1-6|NA|TRBD1
TGTGCCAGTAGTAGGGACAGCTATAATTCACCCCTCCACTTT
CASSRDSYNSPLHF
>TRBV4-3|TRBJ1-4|NA|NA
TGCGCCAGCAGCCAACACACCAGGGGTGGTGGTTCTGAAAAACTGTTTTTT
CASSQHTRGGGSEKLFF
>TRBV6-5|TRBJ1-1|NA|NA
TGTGCCAGCAGTATAAACACTGAAGCTTTCTTT
CASSINTEAFF
>TRBV6-5|TRBJ1-5|NA|TRBD1
TGTGCCAGCAGGGGACAGGCGATCAATCAGCCCCAGCATTTT
CASRGQAINQPQHF
>TRBV12-3/TRBV12-4|TRBJ2-7|NA|NA
TGTGCCAGCAGGAGACTTGGCGAGCAGTACTTC
CASRRLGEQYF
>TRBV7-2|TRBJ1-3|NA|NA
TGTGCCAGCAGCTACCAGATCGGAAACACCATATATTTT
CASSYQIGNTIYF
>TRBV5-1|TRBJ2-3|once|NA
TGCGCCAGCAGCTTGTGGGACTCAGATACGCAGTATTTT
CASSLWDSDTQYF
>TRBV3-1/TRBV3-2|TRBJ2-1|NA|NA
TGTGCCAGCAGCCAAGCAGGGATCCATGAGCAGTTCTTC
CASSQAGIHEQFF
>TRBV11-3|TRBJ2-3|NA|TRBD1
TGTGCCAGCAGCTTCAGGGGGCAATCAGATACGCAGTATTTT
CASSFRGQSDTQYF
>TRBV9|TRBJ2-3|NA|TRBD2
TGTGCCAGCAGCGTGCCTAGCGGGGCGAGCACAGATACGCAGTATTTT
CASSVPSGASTDTQYF